This TCR beta chain was captured in a study of T cell changes during pregnancy in multiple sclerosis. Here immunoSEQ multiplex PCR was the method, and the copy in TCRdb shows in-frame clones only, minus some. This sample has about 80,000 clones, with about 92% found just once. Note on this clone: The junction shows a germline mismatch at one end, possibly a read error. Other DNA sequences in the sample encode the same CDR3.

Germline CDR1 and CDR2: GTSNPN and SVGIG (reference sequence). The CDR3 covers 13 residues. Sequencing used peripheral blood, obtained before pregnancy. The chain links TRBV30 to TRBJ1-1; the D gene is possibly TRBD1 (6 bases). The sequence was collected from a female donor with multiple sclerosis, enrolled in a pregnancy study. CDR3 in amino acids: CAWSPFGQFEAFF. The CDR3 bases are TGTGCCTGGAGTCCTTTCGGACAGTTTGAAGCCTTCTTT.